What follows is one TCR beta chain and its context. The data were obtained in a study of blood T cell repertoires in COVID-19. On the study more broadly: The United States, Italy and Spain were the sources of the acute and convalescent COVID-19 samples. Sources were T cells, B-cell-depleted T cells, or PBMCs; the material itself was cDNA or gDNA.

Under the authors' procedure: Estimation of nucleated cell counts relied on the amplification of reference gene primers. The protocol was immunoSEQ multiplex PCR, while the TCRdb copy is restricted to in-frame clones and leaves out a portion. V and J calls and clone size are as listed in that table; D and trimming were resolved from the DNA. The sample records approximately 240,000 clones, 80% to 85% being singletons. The CDR3 loop spans 14 amino acids. Germline V CDR1 and CDR2: SNHLY, FYNNEI. The ends lost 8 bases at V and 0 bases at J; junction bases unmatched: 2. This TCR was sampled from a woman in her sixties or seventies with acute or convalescent COVID-19. The chain carries TRBV2 and TRBJ2-1; 9 bases agree with TRBD2. The sequencing sample was made of peripheral blood. The CDR3 reads CASGAGGSYNEQFF. In DNA, the CDR3 is TGTGCCAGCGGAGCGGGGGGCTCCTACAATGAGCAGTTCTTC.